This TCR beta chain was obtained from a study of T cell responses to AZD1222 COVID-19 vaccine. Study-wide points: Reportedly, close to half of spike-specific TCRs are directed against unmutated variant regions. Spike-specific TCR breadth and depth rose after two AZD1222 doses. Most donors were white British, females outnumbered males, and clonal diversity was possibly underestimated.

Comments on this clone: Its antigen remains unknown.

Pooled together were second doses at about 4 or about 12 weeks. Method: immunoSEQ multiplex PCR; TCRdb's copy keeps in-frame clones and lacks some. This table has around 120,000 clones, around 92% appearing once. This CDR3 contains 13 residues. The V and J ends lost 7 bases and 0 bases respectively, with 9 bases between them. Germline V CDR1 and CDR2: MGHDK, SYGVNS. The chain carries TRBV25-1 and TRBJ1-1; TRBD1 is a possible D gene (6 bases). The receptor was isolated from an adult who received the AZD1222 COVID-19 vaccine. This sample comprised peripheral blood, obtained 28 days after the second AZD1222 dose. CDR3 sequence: CASTGGLNTEAFF. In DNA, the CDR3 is TGTGCCAGCACTGGGGGGCTGAACACTGAAGCTTTCTTT.